A single sample is the source of the 32 T cell receptor beta chains below, sequenced in a study of T cell repertoires in ileal Crohn's disease. Repertoires were generated with immunoSEQ multiplex PCR, while TCRdb's copy carries only in-frame clones and drops some. The table includes about 3,800 clones, approximately 80% detected once. Sequencing used ileal tissue. Every receptor here comes from an adult with Crohn's disease.

This rearrangement joins TRBV21-1 to TRBJ2-2; the D call of TRBD2 is as the table states it, not checked on the DNA. TRBV21-1 is listed as a pseudogene. This CDR3 contains 15 residues. The DNA of the CDR3 is TGTGCCAGCACGGGAGGGAGCGGGGACACCGGGGAGCTGTTTTTT. Protein: CASTGGSGDTGELFF.

This rearrangement joins TRBV11-2 to TRBJ2-1; 12 nucleotides line up with TRBD2. Germline V gene data show CDR1 as SGHAT and CDR2 as FQNNGV. With V trimmed by 0 bases and J by 11 bases, 8 bases remained unmatched. CDR3 length: 16 amino acids. Written as DNA, the CDR3 is TGTGCCAGCAGCTTAGAGGCTAGCGGGGGGGTAGGAAAGCAGTTCTTC. Translation gives CASSLEASGGVGKQFF.

In DNA, the CDR3 is TGCGCCACCGTGACAAACTCTGGAAACACCATATATTTT. Its protein product is CATVTNSGNTIYF. The genes are TRBV10-2 and TRBJ1-3, with D uncertain. The V gene lost 10 bases and the J gene lost 0 bases, with 10 bases spanning the gap. There are 13 residues in the CDR3. Germline V gene sequence: CDR1 WSHSY, CDR2 SAAADI.

The chain joins TRBV7-9 to TRBJ1-6; no firm D call. V lost 1 base and J lost 4, with 5 bases in between. The CDR3 sequence is 14 residues long. CDR1 is SEHNR, CDR2 FQNEAQ, per germline (reference sequence). As DNA, the CDR3 is TGTGCCAGCAGCTTAGAACAGTATAATTCACCCCTCCACTTT. This sequence encodes CASSLEQYNSPLHF.

In this sample, this clone turned up a few times. This chain uses TRBV7-6 with TRBJ2-1, with 12 positions matching TRBD2. The CDR3 covers 15 residues. V shed 1 base and J 7 bases; nucleotides not matched to a gene: 2. CDR1 and CDR2 from the germline V gene are SGHVS and FNYEAQ. CDR3 sequence (DNA): TGTGCCAGCAGCTTAGGTGGACTAGCGGGGAATGAGCAGTTCTTC. Residues: CASSLGGLAGNEQFF.

The chain employs TRBV19 and TRBJ2-1; D is possibly TRBD2 (6 bases). The CDR3 length is 15 residues. Trimming stripped 3 bases from V and 0 bases from J, with 9 bases between. The germline CDR1 and CDR2 sequences are LNHDA and SQIVND (reference sequence). The chain's CDR3 is CASSMGGSSYNEQFF. The CDR3 coding sequence is TGTGCCAGTAGTATGGGAGGAAGCTCCTACAATGAGCAGTTCTTC. The whole variable domain, remainder taken from reference TRBV19 and TRBJ2-1, is DGGITQSPKYLFRKEGQNVTLSCEQNLNHDAMYWYRQDPGQGLRLIYYSQIVNDFQKGDIAEGYSVSREKKESFPLTVTSAQKNPTAFYLCASSMGGSSYNEQFFGPGTRLTVL.

The V call is TRBV18, the J call TRBJ2-7; no clear D. The CDR3 length is 11 residues. The V end was cut by 3 bases, the J end by 4 bases, with 4 bases between. Germline loops: CDR1 KGHSH, CDR2 LQKENI. CDR3 sequence reads: CASSPEYEQYF. DNA for the CDR3: TGTGCCAGCTCACCTGAGTACGAGCAGTACTTC.

V is TRBV19 and J is TRBJ2-1, with 7 positions matching TRBD2. With 5 bases clipped from V and 2 bases from J, the junction kept 9 bases outside the gene matches. The CDR3 totals 16 residues. The germline V gene has CDR1 LNHDA and CDR2 SQIVND (reference sequence). CDR3 nucleotide sequence: TGTGCCAGTAGTGCCGATTCTAGCGGTGCCTACAATGAGCAGTTCTTC. This translates into CASSADSSGAYNEQFF.

The chain joins TRBV2 to TRBJ1-5; D is possibly TRBD1 (6 bases). This CDR3 is 15 amino acids long. Germline V gene data show CDR1 as SNHLY and CDR2 as FYNNEI. The germline V and J ends were trimmed by 0 bases and 8 bases, with 14 bases remaining between them. CDR3 residues: CASSEAAAGVKPQHF. CDR3 sequence (DNA): TGTGCCAGCAGTGAAGCCGCGGCAGGGGTAAAGCCCCAGCATTTT.

V gene TRBV29-1 combines with J gene TRBJ1-2; no firm D call. Germline-derived CDR1 and CDR2 are SQVTM and ANQGSEA. The CDR3 extends over 12 amino acids. The ends were cut back, 2 bases at V and 5 bases at J, with 9 bases in the middle. The CDR3 protein is CSVESVLYGYTF. CDR3 in DNA: TGCAGCGTTGAATCAGTTTTATATGGCTACACCTTC.

The rearrangement links TRBV5-1 to TRBJ2-3; TRBD2 matches at 9 bases. Trimming at V came to 7 bases and at J to 3 bases, leaving 12 bases not matched to a gene. Germline V CDR1 and CDR2: SGHRS, YFSETQ. The CDR3 has 16 amino acids. As DNA, the CDR3 is TGCGCCAGCTCTTCTAGCGGGGTAAAGTGGACAGATACGCAGTATTTT. It codes for CASSSSGVKWTDTQYF.

The chain joins TRBV6-1 to TRBJ2-1, with TRBD2 matching 11 bases. The ends lost 6 bases at V and 3 bases at J; junction bases unmatched: 4. Germline CDR1 is MNHNS and CDR2 is SASEGT. The CDR3 runs to 15 residues. The CDR3 DNA sequence: TGTGCCAGCAGAGTAGCGGGAGGGTACTACAATGAGCAGTTCTTC. It translates to CASRVAGGYYNEQFF.

The chain carries TRBV29-1 and TRBJ1-2; the D is unclear. The ends were cut back, 1 base at V and 4 bases at J, with 4 bases in the middle. The CDR3 sequence is 11 residues long. Germline CDR1 SQVTM, CDR2 ANQGSEA. CDR3 residues: CSVEVRYGYTF. CDR3 sequence (DNA): TGCAGCGTTGAAGTCCGCTATGGCTACACCTTC. Full variable domain (rest looked up from reference TRBV29-1 and TRBJ1-2): SAVISQKPSRDICQRGTSLTIQCQVDSQVTMMFWYRQQPGQSLTLIATANQGSEATYESGFVIDKFPISRPNLTFSTLTVSNMSPEDSSIYLCSVEVRYGYTFGSGTRLTVV.

The chain is built from TRBV7-9 and TRBJ2-5; maybe TRBD1 (5 bases). The CDR3 runs to 15 residues. CDR1 and CDR2 from the germline V gene are SEHNR and FQNEAQ (reference sequence). The V gene lost 4 bases and the J gene lost 2 bases, with 14 bases spanning the gap. The DNA for the CDR3 is TGTGCCAGCAGCTCCGAGCCAGGGTCGCAAGAGACCCAGTACTTC. This sequence encodes CASSSEPGSQETQYF. Complete variable domain (other parts from reference TRBV7-9 and TRBJ2-5): DTGVSQNPRHKITKRGQNVTFRCDPISEHNRLYWYRQTLGQGPEFLTYFQNEAQLEKSRLLSDRFSAERPKGSFSTLEIQRTEQGDSAMYLCASSSEPGSQETQYFGPGTRLLVL.

This chain uses TRBV30 with TRBJ2-5; D unresolved. The germline V gene has CDR1 GTSNPN and CDR2 SVGIG (reference sequence). This CDR3 contains 12 residues. With 2 bases removed from V and 1 base from J, the gap between germline ends came to 5 bases. As DNA, the CDR3 is TGTGCCTGGAGTACAACCCAAGAGACCCAGTACTTC. This encodes CAWSTTQETQYF.

The CDR3 nucleotides are TGTGCCAGCAGCTTAGGACGGGACTATGGCTACACCTTC. It encodes CASSLGRDYGYTF. This chain joins TRBV11-3 and TRBJ1-2; no reliable D call. This CDR3 has 13 amino acids. Trimming removed 1 base from V and 3 bases from J, with 6 bases in between. Germline V gene sequence: CDR1 SGHNT, CDR2 YENEEA.

The chain couples TRBV11-3 to TRBJ1-1, with D perhaps matching TRBD1 (6 bases). Deletions cut 5 bases from V and 8 bases from J, with 18 bases between. The V gene's germline CDR1 is SGHNT and CDR2 YENEEA. The CDR3 has 14 amino acids. Here the CDR3 reads CASSARGRAPEAFF. Here the CDR3 DNA reads TGTGCCAGCAGCGCCAGGGGTCGAGCCCCGGAAGCTTTCTTT.

The chain combines TRBV6-1 with TRBJ2-7, with 10 bases matching TRBD1. V lost 8 bases, J lost 2 bases, and 0 bases stayed unmatched. Germline lookup yields CDR1 MNHNS and CDR2 SASEGT. CDR3 length: 12 residues. CDR3 amino acids: CASGTGAYEQYF. In DNA, the CDR3 is TGTGCCAGCGGGACAGGGGCCTACGAGCAGTACTTC.

In its sample, this clone was seen a few times. The V and J genes are TRBV27 and TRBJ1-1; 7 nucleotides align to TRBD1. Germline V gene sequence: CDR1 MNHEY, CDR2 SMNVEV (reference sequence). The CDR3 extends over 16 amino acids. Trimming cost V 5 bases and J 1 base; bases outside gene matches: 10. The chain's CDR3 is CASSPYTGATNTEAFF. CDR3 sequence (DNA): TGTGCCAGCAGTCCGTACACAGGGGCGACGAACACTGAAGCTTTCTTT.

The chain carries TRBV18 and TRBJ2-2, with TRBD1 identical over 9 bases. V was clipped by 2 bases and J by 3 bases; unmatched bases: 4. The CDR3 has 16 residues. Germline CDR1 reads KGHSH; CDR2 reads LQKENI. CDR3: CASSPKGQGYTGELFF. The DNA for the CDR3 is TGTGCCAGCTCACCAAAGGGACAGGGTTACACCGGGGAGCTGTTTTTT.

The J gene is TRBJ1-5, the V gene TRBV19; TRBD1 matches at 11 bases. Germline values: CDR1 LNHDA, CDR2 SQIVND (reference sequence). This CDR3 contains 16 residues. The junction had 4 bases not matched to a gene; V was cut back by 1 base and J by 5 bases. The CDR3 spells CASSIGTGGGYQPQHF. CDR3 coding DNA: TGTGCCAGTAGTATAGGGACAGGGGGCGGGTATCAGCCCCAGCATTTT. The complete variable domain, with remaining parts taken from reference TRBV19 and TRBJ1-5, reads DGGITQSPKYLFRKEGQNVTLSCEQNLNHDAMYWYRQDPGQGLRLIYYSQIVNDFQKGDIAEGYSVSREKKESFPLTVTSAQKNPTAFYLCASSIGTGGGYQPQHFGDGTRLSIL.

The chain combines TRBV27 with TRBJ2-2; weak D call: TRBD1 (6 bases). CDR3 length equals 16 residues. Trimming removed 1 base at V and 4 bases at J, with 13 bases between. Germline V gives CDR1 MNHEY, CDR2 SMNVEV (reference sequence). The CDR3 DNA reads as TGTGCCAGCAGTTTATTGGGGGCGATGAGCACCGGGGAGCTGTTTTTT. It codes for CASSLLGAMSTGELFF.

This clone was found a few times. The gene calls are TRBV6-1 and TRBJ1-6; TRBD1 is a possible D gene (6 bases). The germline V gene has CDR1 MNHNS and CDR2 SASEGT. V was shortened by 8 bases and J by 7 bases, with 12 bases between the two germline ends. The CDR3 has 13 residues. CDR3 amino acids: CASGSGGNSPLHF. The CDR3 DNA reads as TGTGCCAGCGGGAGCGGGGGCAATTCACCCCTCCACTTT.

The rearrangement joins TRBV5-5 to TRBJ2-7; tentatively, D is TRBD2 (5 bases). The ends were cut back, 5 bases at V and 0 bases at J, with 15 bases in the middle. Per the germline V gene, CDR1 is SGHKS and CDR2 is YYEKEE (reference sequence). This CDR3 is 15 amino acids long. The CDR3: CASRRGWESSYEQYF. CDR3 bases: TGTGCCAGCAGAAGAGGCTGGGAGAGCTCCTACGAGCAGTACTTC.

The J gene is TRBJ2-1, the V gene TRBV29-1, with TRBD1 matching over 8 bases. The J segment lost 4 bases and the V segment lost 8 bases, leaving 7 bases of the junction unmatched. Germline V gives CDR1 SQVTM, CDR2 ANQGSEA. The length of the CDR3 is 13 residues. DNA for the CDR3: TGCAGCATACAGGGGGAGGATTACAATGAGCAGTTCTTC. Its translation is CSIQGEDYNEQFF.

The chain employs TRBV5-6 and TRBJ2-7; 9 nucleotides match TRBD1. This CDR3 has 14 amino acids. V lost 5 bases and J lost 5; bases outside the gene matches: 8. Per the germline V gene, CDR1 is SGHDT and CDR2 is YYEEEE. CDR3 amino acids: CASSLTGGRNEQYF. CDR3 nucleotides: TGTGCCAGCAGTTTGACAGGGGGGAGAAACGAGCAGTACTTC. Together with reference TRBV5-6 and TRBJ2-7, the CDR3 gives the full variable domain: DAGVTQSPTHLIKTRGQQVTLRCSPKSGHDTVSWYQQALGQGPQFIFQYYEEEERQRGNFPDRFSGHQFPNYSSELNVNALLLGDSALYLCASSLTGGRNEQYFGPGTRLTVT.

The CDR3 is CASSATSGSSYEQYF. CDR3 DNA: TGTGCCAGCAGCGCCACTAGCGGGAGCTCCTACGAGCAGTACTTC. J is TRBJ2-7 and V is TRBV5-4; 11 bases align to TRBD2. The length of the CDR3 is 15 residues. Germline assignment: CDR1 SGHNT and CDR2 YYREEE (reference sequence). Losses at the gene ends were 4 bases for V and 0 bases for J; bases not matched to a gene: 3.

The chain combines TRBV6-1 with TRBJ1-1, with D perhaps TRBD1 (6 bases). V lost 5 bases to trimming and J lost 1 base, with 17 bases between them. Germline loops: CDR1 MNHNS, CDR2 SASEGT. There are 16 residues in the CDR3. CDR3 DNA sequence: TGTGCCAGCAGTAAAGTAGAGACAGGACGGAACACTGAAGCTTTCTTT. Encoded protein: CASSKVETGRNTEAFF.

This chain's CDR3 is CASSLRTSPNTGELFF. The DNA of the CDR3 is TGTGCCAGCAGCCTTAGGACTAGCCCGAACACCGGGGAGCTGTTTTTT. The gene calls are TRBV5-5 and TRBJ2-2; 8 bases line up with TRBD2. Germline lookup yields CDR1 SGHKS and CDR2 YYEKEE (reference sequence). The CDR3 runs to 16 residues. After removal of 4 bases from V and 0 bases from J, the junction contained 5 bases not matched to a gene.

The rearrangement uses TRBV5-1 and TRBJ1-1; unclear D gene. The ends were cut back, 4 bases at V and 0 bases at J, with 10 bases in the middle. This CDR3 region has 14 residues. The germline CDR1 and CDR2 sequences are SGHRS and YFSETQ. The CDR3 protein is CASSPPEMNTEAFF. CDR3 sequence (DNA): TGCGCCAGCAGCCCTCCTGAGATGAACACTGAAGCTTTCTTT.

This chain connects TRBV9 to TRBJ2-1; 8 bases map to TRBD2. The junction had 7 bases not matched to a gene; V was cut back by 5 bases and J by 3 bases. CDR1 and CDR2 from the germline V gene are SGDLS and YYNGEE. This CDR3 is 15 amino acids long. CDR3 loop: CASSPSGGYYNEQFF. As DNA, the CDR3 is TGTGCCAGCAGTCCAAGCGGGGGATACTACAATGAGCAGTTCTTC.

The chain combines TRBV9 with TRBJ2-1; TRBD2 matches 11 bases. The CDR3 loop spans 15 amino acids. Germline V gives CDR1 SGDLS, CDR2 YYNGEE. V dropped 4 bases and J dropped 5; count of bases not matched to a gene: 5. CDR3 loop: CASSTSGSYNNEQFF. CDR3 sequence (DNA): TGTGCCAGCAGCACTAGCGGGAGTTACAACAATGAGCAGTTCTTC.